The text below deals with one TCR beta chain. Its antigen is not identified. Libraries were prepared by immunoSEQ multiplex PCR; TCRdb keeps only in-frame clonotypes and omits some of them. This sample has 45,000 to 55,000 clones, with about 81% found just once. The data originate from a study of T cell clones after liver transplantation. Study in general: A pre-transplant mixed lymphocyte reaction with TCRbeta sequencing defined graft-donor-reactive clones followed in post-transplant blood. Subjects received no induction therapy and standard immunosuppression until randomization at 12-24 months post-transplant. Tolerant meant at least one year fully off immunosuppression without liver enzymes above twice normal. Study-wide findings and caveats: Donor-reactive sequences fell more than third party-reactive ones, suggesting partial deletion.

The CDR3 consists of 14 residues. Trimming cost V 5 bases and J 4 bases, with 14 bases left between them. The germline V gene has CDR1 SGHTA and CDR2 FQGNSA. This receptor was taken from a human donor who received a liver transplant. This sequence joins TRBV7-2 and TRBJ1-1; D remains ambiguous. The input for sequencing was CD4+ T cells from blood, taken before liver transplant. This CDR3 is CASSRTGRATEAFF. As DNA, the CDR3 is TGTGCCAGCAGCCGCACGGGGAGGGCCACTGAAGCTTTCTTT.